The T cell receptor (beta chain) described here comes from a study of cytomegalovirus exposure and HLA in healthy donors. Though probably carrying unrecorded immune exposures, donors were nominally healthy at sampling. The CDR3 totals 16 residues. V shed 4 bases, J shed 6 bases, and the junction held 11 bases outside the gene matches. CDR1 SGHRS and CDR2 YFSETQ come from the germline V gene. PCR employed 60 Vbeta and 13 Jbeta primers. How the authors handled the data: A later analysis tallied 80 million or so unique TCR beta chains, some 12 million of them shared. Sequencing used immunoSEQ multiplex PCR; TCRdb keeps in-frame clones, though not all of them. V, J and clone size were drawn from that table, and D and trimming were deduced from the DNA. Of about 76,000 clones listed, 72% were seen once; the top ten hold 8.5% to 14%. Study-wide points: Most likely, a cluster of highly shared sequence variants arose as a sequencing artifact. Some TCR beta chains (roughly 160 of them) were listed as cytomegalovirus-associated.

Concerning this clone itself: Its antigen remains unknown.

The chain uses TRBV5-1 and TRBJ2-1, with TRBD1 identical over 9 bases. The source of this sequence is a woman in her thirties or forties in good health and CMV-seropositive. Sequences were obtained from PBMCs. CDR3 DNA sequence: TGCGCCAGCAGCACGCCGACCGGGACAGGGTTCAATGAGCAGTTCTTC. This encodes CASSTPTGTGFNEQFF.